Presented here are 18 T cell receptor beta chains from one specimen sequenced in a study of shared clonotypes between healthy human individuals. Clones were sequenced by immunoSEQ multiplex PCR, and TCRdb holds only the in-frame ones, with some missing. The sample lists some 1,600,000 clones, 95% to 99% occurring once. Source material: naive CD4+ T cells sorted from blood. Documented subset: CD45RA+ positively selected. The source is a man between 25 and 39 years old in good health.

The genes are TRBV5-1 and TRBJ2-7; D call uncertain. The CDR3 extends over 12 amino acids. Between the trimmed V and J ends, which lost 4 bases and 7 bases, there was a span of 12 bases. Germline values: CDR1 SGHRS, CDR2 YFSETQ. CDR3 residues: CASSPDLGEQYF. CDR3 DNA sequence: TGCGCCAGCAGCCCAGACCTAGGGGAGCAGTACTTC.

The chain carries TRBV5-1 and TRBJ2-3, with D possibly TRBD2 on 7 matching bases. CDR1 and CDR2 from the germline V gene are SGHRS and YFSETQ. This CDR3 has 16 amino acids. V was trimmed by 4 bases and J by 2 bases, leaving 17 bases between them. The CDR3 region has the DNA TGCGCCAGCAGCCCTCTGGGACGGGGGGCCACAGATACGCAGTATTTT. Its protein product is CASSPLGRGATDTQYF. Variable domain in full (rest from reference TRBV5-1 and TRBJ2-3): KAGVTQTPRYLIKTRGQQVTLSCSPISGHRSVSWYQQTPGQGLQFLFEYFSETQRNKGNFPGRFSGRQFSNSRSEMNVSTLELGDSALYLCASSPLGRGATDTQYFGPGTRLTVL.

The rearrangement links TRBV5-1 to TRBJ2-1, with D hard to call. This CDR3 region has 14 residues. Trimming pared 4 bases from V and 5 bases from J, leaving 13 bases between. The germline CDR1 and CDR2 sequences are SGHRS and YFSETQ. The CDR3 DNA reads as TGCGCCAGCAGCGTACGCCGGGCTCACAATGAGCAGTTCTTC. Its translation: CASSVRRAHNEQFF.

The chain combines TRBV10-3 with TRBJ1-1, with D hard to call. This CDR3 is 14 amino acids long. Trimming removed 2 bases from V and 0 bases from J, with 7 bases in between. CDR1 and CDR2 from the germline V gene are ENHRY and SYGVKD. This CDR3 is CAISEGVLNTEAFF. CDR3 nucleotide sequence: TGTGCCATCAGTGAGGGGGTACTGAACACTGAAGCTTTCTTT.

This chain uses TRBV15 with TRBJ2-7, with 7 bases fitting TRBD2. From germline, CDR1 is LNHNV and CDR2 YYDKDF (reference sequence). The CDR3 has 14 residues. V trimming: 1 base; J trimming: 3 bases; junction bases outside the gene matches: 3. CDR3 DNA sequence: TGTGCCACCAGCAGAGTTGCGGGAGACTACGAGCAGTACTTC. Translated: CATSRVAGDYEQYF.

The genes are TRBV7-2 and TRBJ2-1; D might be TRBD1 or TRBD2, each matching 5 bases. The CDR3 runs 15 residues. Germline V lookup: CDR1 SGHTA, CDR2 FQGNSA. V gave up 2 bases and J gave up 0 bases, with 8 bases separating them. CDR3 DNA: TGTGCCAGCAGCTTATCGGGGCCCTCCTACAATGAGCAGTTCTTC. The encoded protein is CASSLSGPSYNEQFF.

The CDR3 sequence: CASSFGSAYYEQYF. CDR3 DNA sequence: TGCGCCAGCAGCTTCGGGAGTGCGTATTACGAGCAGTACTTC. The rearrangement links TRBV5-1 to TRBJ2-7; D is possibly TRBD2 (6 bases). The V gene lost 2 bases and the J gene lost 4 bases, with 13 bases spanning the gap. The CDR3 is 14 residues long. Germline V gene lookup returns CDR1 SGHRS and CDR2 YFSETQ.

The gene calls are TRBV7-9 and TRBJ2-5; TRBD1 might be the D (5 bases). This CDR3 is 14 amino acids long. Germline values: CDR1 SEHNR, CDR2 FQNEAQ (reference sequence). Trimming left V 5 bases short and J 3 bases short, with 13 bases between. Here the CDR3 reads CASSIYATEETQYF. The CDR3 DNA is TGTGCCAGCAGCATTTATGCGACAGAAGAGACCCAGTACTTC.

With respect to this clone: This sample also contains other DNA sequences that code for the same CDR3. CDR3 DNA sequence: TGTGCCAGCAGCTTGAGCGGGACCACAGATACGCAGTATTTT. Protein product: CASSLSGTTDTQYF. The chain combines TRBV7-9 with TRBJ2-3; 7 positions agree with TRBD2. This CDR3 spans 14 amino acids. Trimming removed 3 bases from V and 2 bases from J; junction bases left unmatched: 2. Germline V CDR1 and CDR2: SEHNR, FQNEAQ (reference sequence). The full variable domain, completed using reference TRBV7-9 and TRBJ2-3, is DTGVSQNPRHKITKRGQNVTFRCDPISEHNRLYWYRQTLGQGPEFLTYFQNEAQLEKSRLLSDRFSAERPKGSFSTLEIQRTEQGDSAMYLCASSLSGTTDTQYFGPGTRLTVL.

The chain combines TRBV7-9 with TRBJ2-5; D tentatively fits TRBD1 or TRBD2 (5 bases each). The V and J ends lost 3 bases and 4 bases respectively, with 6 bases between them. The length of the CDR3 is 12 residues. Germline CDR1 SEHNR, CDR2 FQNEAQ (reference sequence). This CDR3 is CASSFGGETQYF. DNA of the CDR3: TGTGCCAGCAGCTTTGGGGGAGAGACCCAGTACTTC.

Details on this clone: The sample carries other DNA sequences with the same CDR3. The V gene is TRBV7-2, the J gene TRBJ2-2; 9 nucleotides match TRBD2. Germline V gives CDR1 SGHTA, CDR2 FQGNSA. V was clipped by 3 bases and J by 6 bases; unmatched bases: 2. The CDR3 has 14 amino acids. CDR3 sequence reads: CASSFRTSAGELFF. CDR3 nucleotide sequence: TGTGCCAGCAGCTTCCGGACTAGCGCCGGGGAGCTGTTTTTT.

V is TRBV4-3 and J is TRBJ1-5; 11 bases are shared with TRBD1. CDR1 is LGHNA and CDR2 is YSLEER in the germline V gene. J lost 15 bases, V lost 2 bases, and 12 bases had no gene match. The CDR3 length is 15 residues. The CDR3 bases are TGCGCCAGCAGCCAACTAAACCGGGACAGGGGGACCCTGCATTTT. Its protein is CASSQLNRDRGTLHF.

V is TRBV9 and J is TRBJ2-1; TRBD2 agrees at 10 bases. The ends lost 3 bases at V and 9 bases at J; junction bases unmatched: 12. The germline V gene encodes CDR1 SGDLS and CDR2 YYNGEE. The CDR3 is 16 amino acids. The chain's CDR3 is CASSGTPSGGGGEQFF. The CDR3 DNA sequence: TGTGCCAGCAGCGGTACCCCTAGCGGGGGAGGGGGTGAGCAGTTCTTC.

The V and J genes are TRBV28 and TRBJ2-7; D possibly matches TRBD1 or TRBD2 (5 bases each). This CDR3 is built from 16 residues. The V gene's germline CDR1 is MDHEN and CDR2 SYDVKM. Trimming shortened V by 6 bases and J by 5 bases, and 23 bases separated the two germline ends. The CDR3 sequence: CASSFKLWGSSNEQYF. The CDR3 DNA reads TGTGCCAGCAGCTTTAAGTTATGGGGGAGTTCCAACGAGCAGTACTTC.

The V and J genes are TRBV21-1 and TRBJ2-7. TRBV21-1 represents a pseudogene. The CDR3 consists of 15 residues. This CDR3 is CASTKQEISSYEQYF. The CDR3 DNA reads as TGTGCCAGCACCAAGCAAGAAATCTCCTCCTACGAGCAGTACTTC.

This clone occurred once. The chain carries TRBV28 and TRBJ2-1, with TRBD1 identical over 7 bases. Losses at the gene ends were 4 bases for V and 0 bases for J; bases not matched to a gene: 3. Germline V CDR1 and CDR2: MDHEN, SYDVKM. This CDR3 comprises 15 residues. DNA for the CDR3: TGTGCCAGCAGTTCCAGGGGGTACTCCTACAATGAGCAGTTCTTC. Its protein product is CASSSRGYSYNEQFF.

The V call is TRBV7-9, the J call TRBJ2-5, with TRBD2 identical over 7 bases. Germline loops: CDR1 SEHNR, CDR2 FQNEAQ (reference sequence). The J segment lost 2 bases and the V segment lost 1 base, leaving 7 bases of the junction unmatched. This CDR3 comprises 16 residues. CDR3 amino acids: CASSLEGTIIQETQYF. For the CDR3, the DNA is TGTGCCAGCAGCTTAGAAGGGACTATAATACAAGAGACCCAGTACTTC.

The gene calls are TRBV10-2 and TRBJ2-7; 8 bases fit TRBD1. With 6 bases clipped from V and 3 bases from J, the junction kept 1 base outside the gene matches. Per the germline V gene, CDR1 is WSHSY and CDR2 is SAAADI. The CDR3 loop spans 12 amino acids. DNA for the CDR3: TGCGCCAGCAGGACAGGGGTCTACGAGCAGTACTTC. Protein sequence: CASRTGVYEQYF.